The 22 T cell receptor beta chains reported below all come from one sample, sequenced in a study of molecular identifiers for immune sequencing clone quantification. TCRdb recomputed calls from the PCR reads with MiXCR, one row per CDR3 protein. The sample records about 510,000 distinct CDR3 sequences, over 20% being singletons. What was sequenced was naive CD8+ T cells from blood, with Jurkat cell RNA spiked in. Subset meaning: FACS-sorted CD8+CD4-CCR7+CD45RA+ naive T cells. The receptors derive from a human donor in good health. Some libraries in this study had Jurkat cell RNA spiked in.

The chain has TRBV7-9 and TRBJ2-3; D uncertain. From germline, CDR1 is SEHNR and CDR2 FQNEAQ (reference sequence). The length of the CDR3 is 11 residues. Trimming shortened V by 6 bases and J by 6 bases, and 7 bases separated the two germline ends. Here the CDR3 reads CASRDSDTQYF. In DNA, the CDR3 is TGTGCCAGCAGGGATTCTGATACGCAGTATTTT.

This clonotype was counted a few times. The rearrangement joins TRBV7-9 to TRBJ1-3; 10 nucleotides line up with TRBD1. The CDR3 has 16 residues. V lost 1 base to trimming and J lost 8 bases; unmatched junction nucleotides: 8. Germline CDR1 SEHNR, CDR2 FQNEAQ (reference sequence). Written as DNA, the CDR3 is TGTGCCAGCAGCTTAGGATATGGGACAGGGGTGTACACCATATATTTT. Protein product: CASSLGYGTGVYTIYF.

This clonotype occurred many times. This sequence joins TRBV29-1 and TRBJ2-7; maybe TRBD1 (6 bases). Germline assignment: CDR1 SQVTM and CDR2 ANQGSEA. CDR3 size: 12 residues. Between the trimmed V and J ends, which lost 6 bases and 3 bases, there was a span of 12 bases. CDR3 in amino acids: CSVAQQGYEQYF. CDR3 sequence (DNA): TGCAGCGTCGCCCAACAGGGCTACGAGCAGTACTTC.

Notes on this clonotype: Possible read error: a much larger clone is one base away. V and J are TRBV6-2 or TRBV6-3 and TRBJ2-5; D possibly corresponds to TRBD1 (5 bases). In germline, CDR1 is MNHEY, CDR2 SVGEGT. CDR3 length: 15 amino acids. CDR3 in amino acids: CASSYYLDNQETQCF. CDR3 DNA sequence: TGTGCCAGCAGTTACTACTTGGACAACCAAGAGACCCAGTGCTTC.

The sample holds a few counts of this clonotype. This chain connects TRBV21-1 to TRBJ1-5; TRBD1, as called in the table, went unchecked against the DNA. TRBV21-1 is assigned pseudogene status. The CDR3 covers 15 residues. The CDR3 is CASPGKGAGNQPQHF. In nucleotides, the CDR3 is TGTGCCAGCCCCGGAAAGGGGGCTGGCAATCAGCCCCAGCATTTT.

This clonotype has a count of ten or more. This rearrangement joins TRBV7-8 to TRBJ2-7; D gene unclear. The CDR3 is 14 amino acids. Trimming removed 5 bases at V and 0 bases at J, with 11 bases between. Germline V gene sequence: CDR1 SGHVS, CDR2 FQNEAQ. In DNA form, the CDR3 reads TGTGCCAGCAGCCTAGGAGTCCGCTCCTACGAGCAGTACTTC. It codes for CASSLGVRSYEQYF.

This clonotype was counted many times. The chain joins TRBV7-2 to TRBJ2-3, with D uncertain. CDR1 is SGHTA and CDR2 is FQGNSA in the germline V gene. The CDR3 is 15 amino acids. Trimming shortened V by 5 bases and J by 4 bases, and 16 bases separated the two germline ends. CDR3 region: CASSPVAVWPDTQYF. The CDR3 nucleotides read TGTGCCAGCAGCCCCGTGGCTGTCTGGCCAGATACGCAGTATTTT. The complete variable domain, with remaining parts taken from reference TRBV7-2 and TRBJ2-3, reads GAGVSQSPSNKVTEKGKDVELRCDPISGHTALYWYRQSLGQGLEFLIYFQGNSAPDKSGLPSDRFSAERTGGSVSTLTIQRTQQEDSAVYLCASSPVAVWPDTQYFGPGTRLTVL.

The sample holds a few counts of this clonotype. The chain recombines TRBV29-1 with TRBJ2-1; 7 bases are shared with TRBD2. J lost 4 bases, V lost 3 bases, and 6 bases had no gene match. Germline V gives CDR1 SQVTM, CDR2 ANQGSEA. The CDR3 consists of 14 residues. The chain's CDR3 is CSVDFSGGYNEQFF. CDR3 coding DNA: TGCAGCGTTGATTTTTCGGGGGGATACAATGAGCAGTTCTTC.

Many counts were recorded for this clonotype. This sequence joins TRBV5-1 and TRBJ2-1, with D perhaps being TRBD1 or TRBD2 (5 bases each). CDR1 and CDR2 (germline): SGHRS, YFSETQ. The CDR3 extends over 16 amino acids. Trimming pared 0 bases from V and 0 bases from J, leaving 10 bases between. CDR3 residues: CASSLAPGSSYNEQFF. The CDR3 DNA follows: TGCGCCAGCAGCTTGGCCCCAGGGAGCTCCTACAATGAGCAGTTCTTC.

This clonotype was counted a few times. The genes are TRBV20-1 and TRBJ2-3; 9 bases align to TRBD2. The V and J ends lost 0 bases and 1 base, in that order; junction bases with no gene match: 5. The CDR3 totals 16 residues. CDR1 is DFQATT, CDR2 SNEGSKA, per germline (reference sequence). CDR3: CSARDRAGGGTDTQYF. The CDR3 DNA follows: TGCAGTGCTAGAGATCGGGCGGGAGGGGGCACAGATACGCAGTATTTT.

The chain combines TRBV6-5 with TRBJ1-1, with 7 bases lining up with TRBD1. CDR1 and CDR2 from the germline V gene are MNHEY and SVGAGI. The CDR3 extends over 17 amino acids. V lost 0 bases, J lost 4 bases, and 11 bases stayed unmatched. The CDR3 nucleotides read TGTGCCAGCAGTTACTCCGGGACAGTGACTCCGAGCACTGAAGCTTTCTTT. Amino acid sequence: CASSYSGTVTPSTEAFF.

This rearrangement joins TRBV30 to TRBJ2-1; D may be TRBD1 or TRBD2 (5 bases each). There are 13 residues in the CDR3. CDR1 is GTSNPN, CDR2 SVGIG, per germline (reference sequence). The germline V and J ends were trimmed by 4 bases and 9 bases, with 16 bases remaining between them. The CDR3 protein is CAWKWVGRVEQFF. In nucleotides, the CDR3 is TGTGCCTGGAAATGGGTGGGGCGGGTTGAGCAGTTCTTC.

The sample holds a few counts of this clonotype. This sequence joins TRBV3-1 and TRBJ2-2, with D unresolved. The CDR3 is 15 residues long. Germline assignment: CDR1 LGHDT and CDR2 YNNKEL (reference sequence). V dropped 0 bases and J dropped 7 bases, with 12 bases sitting between them. The CDR3 DNA reads as TGTGCCAGCAGCCAAGAATGTGGATCCCTCGGGGAGCTGTTTTTT. It translates to CASSQECGSLGELFF.

In nucleotides, the CDR3 is TGTGCCAGCAGCCCCCGGGACATTTACTACGAGCAGTACTTC. Residues: CASSPRDIYYEQYF. The V call is TRBV7-9, the J call TRBJ2-7; D may be TRBD1 (6 bases). V was clipped by 5 bases and J by 3 bases, with 14 bases between them. This CDR3 has 14 residues. CDR1 and CDR2 from the germline V gene are SEHNR and FQNEAQ (reference sequence). The variable domain in full, with the rest retrieved from reference TRBV7-9 and TRBJ2-7, is DTGVSQNPRHKITKRGQNVTFRCDPISEHNRLYWYRQTLGQGPEFLTYFQNEAQLEKSRLLSDRFSAERPKGSFSTLEIQRTEQGDSAMYLCASSPRDIYYEQYFGPGTRLTVT.

The chain joins TRBV2 to TRBJ2-7; D remains ambiguous. The CDR3 contains 14 residues. The V end was cut by 2 bases, the J end by 0 bases, with 8 bases between. Germline CDR1 and CDR2: SNHLY and FYNNEI. CDR3 in amino acids: CASSESLISYEQYF. The CDR3 bases are TGTGCCAGCAGTGAAAGTCTGATCTCCTACGAGCAGTACTTC.

This clonotype came up many times. No conserved phenylalanine or tryptophan is present at the end of the CDR3, so a read error is the likely explanation. It is unclear where the CDR3 begins or ends on the DNA, so no DNA is shown, and the CDR3 is as TCRdb lists it. The chain uses TRBV4-1 and TRBJ2-3; the table's D call, TRBD1, has no DNA check behind it. Including both end residues, the CDR3 is 14 amino acids long. Germline V CDR1 and CDR2: MGHRA, YSYEKL. The CDR3 sequence is CASSQGPGQGAASV.

The genes are TRBV20-1 and TRBJ2-3, with 7 nucleotides matching TRBD2. This CDR3 is built from 18 residues. The ends lost 6 bases at V and 0 bases at J; junction bases unmatched: 18. The germline V gene encodes CDR1 DFQATT and CDR2 SNEGSKA (reference sequence). The CDR3 sequence: CSALSLRVAGVSTDTQYF. The CDR3 DNA reads as TGCAGTGCCTTAAGCCTAAGGGTGGCGGGAGTTAGCACAGATACGCAGTATTTT.

This sequence joins TRBV6-2 or TRBV6-3 and TRBJ2-7; D ambiguous. Trimming removed 2 bases at V and 2 bases at J, with 22 bases between. Germline V gene data show CDR1 as MNHEY and CDR2 as SVGEGT. The CDR3 loop spans 18 amino acids. CDR3 protein: CASSYDRLRAMAAYEQYF. The CDR3 DNA is TGTGCCAGCAGTTACGATCGTCTTCGGGCTATGGCAGCCTACGAGCAGTACTTC.

The sample holds a few counts of this clonotype. The gene calls are TRBV3-1 and TRBJ2-5, with D tentatively TRBD1 (6 bases). CDR1 is LGHDT, CDR2 YNNKEL, per germline (reference sequence). CDR3 length: 17 amino acids. V was cut by 4 bases and J by 2 bases, with 20 bases left in between. In DNA, the CDR3 is TGTGCCAGCAGCCTTACAGGGTTTGTGGGGTCACAAGAGACCCAGTACTTC. The encoded protein is CASSLTGFVGSQETQYF.

In regard to this clonotype: This likely comes from a read error, as the CDR3 has no conserved phenylalanine or tryptophan at its end. Because the CDR3's place on the DNA is in doubt, the DNA is left out and the CDR3 is given as listed by TCRdb. The chain carries TRBV9 and TRBJ1-2; the listed D gene, TRBD1, was not tested against the DNA. The CDR3 is made up of 14 amino acids, end residues included. Germline V gene lookup returns CDR1 SGDLS and CDR2 YYNGEE. The CDR3 protein is CASSPQGGGPLDFE.

This clonotype was detected only a few times. This chain joins TRBV5-1 and TRBJ1-1, with D maybe TRBD1 (6 bases). Per the germline V gene, CDR1 is SGHRS and CDR2 is YFSETQ. Trimming shortened V by 4 bases and J by 3 bases, and 10 bases separated the two germline ends. The CDR3 length is 13 residues. The CDR3 reads CASSPRGHTEAFF. The CDR3 DNA sequence: TGCGCCAGCAGCCCCAGGGGCCACACTGAAGCTTTCTTT.

This clonotype was seen many times. The chain links TRBV13 to TRBJ2-3, with D perhaps matching TRBD2 (5 bases). V was pared by 5 bases and J by 5 bases, with 17 bases between. The CDR3 extends over 15 amino acids. CDR1 is PRHDT and CDR2 is FYEKMQ in the germline V gene (reference sequence). As DNA, the CDR3 is TGTGCCAGCAGCGCCCGGGAAGAGCATGGAGATACGCAGTATTTT. Translated, it gives CASSAREEHGDTQYF. Full variable domain (outside the CDR3, taken from reference TRBV13 and TRBJ2-3): AAGVIQSPRHLIKEKRETATLKCYPIPRHDTVYWYQQGPGQDPQFLISFYEKMQSDKGSIPDRFSAQQFSDYHSELNMSSLELGDSALYFCASSAREEHGDTQYFGPGTRLTVL.